This is a list of T cell receptor beta chains from one sample in a study of cytomegalovirus exposure and HLA in healthy donors. Method: immunoSEQ multiplex PCR; TCRdb's copy keeps in-frame clones and lacks some. The data show tens of thousands of clones, and the top ten clones hold roughly 6%. Sequenced sample: PBMCs. The source of these receptors is a girl between 10 and 17 years old in good health and CMV-seropositive. The CDR3 runs from the conserved cysteine through the conserved F or W. The order of the fields is clone size, V gene, J gene, D gene, CDR3 length, CDR3 DNA, CDR3 protein. A D gene is named only where the DNA matches it firmly. The size field is filled for only some rows; it gives once, few, many or a size class.

abundance: NA; v_gene: TRBV7-9; j_gene: TRBJ2-7; d_gene: NA; len: 15; CDR3nt: TGTGCCAGCAGCCCTAGCGTCGGGTTAGGGGTCGAGCAGTACTTC; CDR3aa: CASSPSVGLGVEQYF
abundance: NA; v_gene: TRBV14; j_gene: TRBJ1-6; d_gene: NA; len: 16; CDR3nt: TGTGCCAGCAGCCCCCAGTGGGCCTCCTATAATTCACCCCTCCACTTT; CDR3aa: CASSPQWASYNSPLHF
abundance: NA; v_gene: TRBV6-5; j_gene: TRBJ1-4; d_gene: NA; len: 16; CDR3nt: TGTGCCAGCAGTTACTCCCGCGGGGGGCGTAAGGAAAAACTGTTTTTT; CDR3aa: CASSYSRGGRKEKLFF
abundance: NA; v_gene: TRBV7-9; j_gene: TRBJ2-2; d_gene: TRBD1; len: 16; CDR3nt: TGTGCCAGCAGCCTACCGGGACAGGGGGCTGCCGGGGAGCTGTTTTTT; CDR3aa: CASSLPGQGAAGELFF
abundance: NA; v_gene: TRBV29-1; j_gene: TRBJ2-7; d_gene: TRBD1; len: 12; CDR3nt: TGCAGCGTGGGGACAGGCTCCTACGAGCAGTACTTC; CDR3aa: CSVGTGSYEQYF
abundance: NA; v_gene: TRBV6-5; j_gene: TRBJ2-3; d_gene: NA; len: 13; CDR3nt: TGTGCCAGCAGGCTAAGAGGCACAGATACGCAGTATTTT; CDR3aa: CASRLRGTDTQYF
abundance: NA; v_gene: TRBV9; j_gene: TRBJ2-5; d_gene: TRBD2; len: 18; CDR3nt: TGTGCCAGCAGCTCCGGGACTAGCGGGGGGGACCCTCAAGAGACCCAGTACTTC; CDR3aa: CASSSGTSGGDPQETQYF
abundance: NA; v_gene: TRBV4-1; j_gene: TRBJ2-7; d_gene: NA; len: 15; CDR3nt: TGCGCCAGCAGCCTAGAAGATCGGGGAGACTACGAGCAGTACTTC; CDR3aa: CASSLEDRGDYEQYF
abundance: NA; v_gene: TRBV25-1; j_gene: TRBJ2-7; d_gene: NA; len: 15; CDR3nt: TGTGCCAGCAGTGAATTCCGGACAGCTACGCCCAAGCAGTACTTC; CDR3aa: CASSEFRTATPKQYF
abundance: NA; v_gene: TRBV7-6; j_gene: TRBJ2-2; d_gene: TRBD2; len: 18; CDR3nt: TGTGCCAGCAGCTTATGGGGACTAGTCACACCCAACACCGGGGAGCTGTTTTTT; CDR3aa: CASSLWGLVTPNTGELFF
abundance: NA; v_gene: TRBV19; j_gene: TRBJ2-1; d_gene: TRBD2; len: 17; CDR3nt: TGTGCCAGTAGTACCCCGGGGTATCAGCGGGGGAGAAGTGAGCAGTTCTTC; CDR3aa: CASSTPGYQRGRSEQFF
abundance: NA; v_gene: TRBV7-9; j_gene: TRBJ1-5; d_gene: NA; len: 16; CDR3nt: TGTGCCAGCAGCTTAGGTACAGGCGGTTTCAATCAGCCCCAGCATTTT; CDR3aa: CASSLGTGGFNQPQHF
abundance: NA; v_gene: TRBV10-3; j_gene: TRBJ1-1; d_gene: NA; len: 11; CDR3nt: TGTGCCATCAGTGAGTCGAGGGAAGATTTCTTT; CDR3aa: CAISESREDFF
abundance: NA; v_gene: TRBV4-3; j_gene: TRBJ1-1; d_gene: NA; len: 14; CDR3nt: TGCGCCAGCAGCCAAGAGGCATTGAACACTGAAGCTTTCTTT; CDR3aa: CASSQEALNTEAFF
abundance: NA; v_gene: TRBV7-6; j_gene: TRBJ1-2; d_gene: NA; len: 12; CDR3nt: TGTGCCAGCAGCTTATCCCAGGAAGGCTACACCTTC; CDR3aa: CASSLSQEGYTF
abundance: NA; v_gene: TRBV29-1; j_gene: TRBJ1-4; d_gene: TRBD1; len: 13; CDR3nt: TGCAGCGCCAGACAGGGATCAGGAGAAAAACTGTTTTTT; CDR3aa: CSARQGSGEKLFF
abundance: NA; v_gene: TRBV11-2; j_gene: TRBJ2-7; d_gene: TRBD1; len: 14; CDR3nt: TGTGCCAGCAGGGAGACAGGGGATCCCTACGAGCAGTACTTC; CDR3aa: CASRETGDPYEQYF
abundance: NA; v_gene: TRBV15; j_gene: TRBJ1-1; d_gene: NA; len: 16; CDR3nt: TGTGCCACTTACGGCGGAGGGACCCCAATGAACACTGAAGCTTTCTTT; CDR3aa: CATYGGGTPMNTEAFF
abundance: NA; v_gene: TRBV29-1; j_gene: TRBJ2-5; d_gene: NA; len: 14; CDR3nt: TGCAGCGTTGAAATCACAGGGACCCAAGAGACCCAGTACTTC; CDR3aa: CSVEITGTQETQYF
abundance: NA; v_gene: TRBV27; j_gene: TRBJ1-1; d_gene: TRBD1; len: 15; CDR3nt: TGTGCCAGCAGTCCCCCCTGGACAGGGGCCACTGAAGCTTTCTTT; CDR3aa: CASSPPWTGATEAFF
abundance: NA; v_gene: TRBV5-6; j_gene: TRBJ1-1; d_gene: NA; len: 14; CDR3nt: TGTGCCAGCAGCCTACAGGGAGAAGGAACTGAAGCTTTCTTT; CDR3aa: CASSLQGEGTEAFF
abundance: NA; v_gene: TRBV4-1; j_gene: TRBJ1-5; d_gene: NA; len: 15; CDR3nt: TGCGCCAGCAGCCACCAGGGGAGGGGCAATCAGCCCCAGCATTTT; CDR3aa: CASSHQGRGNQPQHF
abundance: medium-sized; v_gene: TRBV4-1; j_gene: TRBJ2-3; d_gene: TRBD2; len: 16; CDR3nt: TGCGCCAGCAGCCAGACTAGCGGGGGCCTAGCAGATACGCAGTATTTT; CDR3aa: CASSQTSGGLADTQYF
abundance: NA; v_gene: TRBV19; j_gene: TRBJ2-1; d_gene: NA; len: 13; CDR3nt: TGTGCCAGTAGTACCGGAGGGGGCGATGAGCAGTTCTTC; CDR3aa: CASSTGGGDEQFF
abundance: NA; v_gene: TRBV10-3; j_gene: TRBJ2-1; d_gene: TRBD2; len: 16; CDR3nt: TGTGCCATCAGTGAGCCAGCGGGGGGGAGCTACAATGAGCAGTTCTTC; CDR3aa: CAISEPAGGSYNEQFF
abundance: NA; v_gene: TRBV7-6; j_gene: TRBJ2-1; d_gene: TRBD2; len: 18; CDR3nt: TGTGCCAGCAGCTTCGGGACTAGCGGGGGGGCCGGCTACAATGAGCAGTTCTTC; CDR3aa: CASSFGTSGGAGYNEQFF
abundance: NA; v_gene: TRBV7-9; j_gene: TRBJ1-2; d_gene: TRBD1; len: 13; CDR3nt: TGTGCCAGCAGCGCCGGGACAGTCTATGGCTACACCTTC; CDR3aa: CASSAGTVYGYTF
abundance: NA; v_gene: TRBV4-3; j_gene: TRBJ1-1; d_gene: TRBD1; len: 17; CDR3nt: TGCGCCAGCAGCCAAGACCCGGGAGGGGGCATGAACACTGAAGCTTTCTTT; CDR3aa: CASSQDPGGGMNTEAFF
abundance: NA; v_gene: TRBV5-1; j_gene: TRBJ2-7; d_gene: NA; len: 13; CDR3nt: TGCGCCAGCAGCTTGGCCCCAGCCTACGAGCAGTACTTC; CDR3aa: CASSLAPAYEQYF
abundance: NA; v_gene: TRBV4-2; j_gene: TRBJ2-3; d_gene: NA; len: 13; CDR3nt: TGTGCCAGCAGCCCGGTGCCCACAGATACGCAGTATTTT; CDR3aa: CASSPVPTDTQYF
abundance: NA; v_gene: TRBV5-1; j_gene: TRBJ1-5; d_gene: TRBD1; len: 15; CDR3nt: TGCGCCAGCAGCTTGGGACAGGGAAGCAATCAGCACCAGCATTTT; CDR3aa: CASSLGQGSNQHQHF
abundance: NA; v_gene: TRBV19; j_gene: TRBJ1-3; d_gene: NA; len: 13; CDR3nt: TGTGCCAGTACCCCAAGGGGAGGAAACACCATATATTTT; CDR3aa: CASTPRGGNTIYF
abundance: NA; v_gene: TRBV9; j_gene: TRBJ2-7; d_gene: NA; len: 14; CDR3nt: TGTGCCAGCAGCGCGCGAGACGGAGCCTACGAGCAGTACTTC; CDR3aa: CASSARDGAYEQYF
abundance: NA; v_gene: TRBV18; j_gene: TRBJ2-5; d_gene: NA; len: 15; CDR3nt: TGTGCCAGCTCACCAAGGGGTACAGGGAAAGAGACCCAGTACTTC; CDR3aa: CASSPRGTGKETQYF
abundance: NA; v_gene: TRBV5-1; j_gene: TRBJ1-1; d_gene: TRBD1; len: 15; CDR3nt: TGCGCCAGCAGTTTTTCTTGGACAGGGAACACTGAAGCTTTCTTT; CDR3aa: CASSFSWTGNTEAFF
abundance: NA; v_gene: TRBV29-1; j_gene: TRBJ2-1; d_gene: TRBD2; len: 13; CDR3nt: TGCAGCGCGAGGCGGGAGTCCTACAATGAGCAGTTCTTC; CDR3aa: CSARRESYNEQFF
abundance: NA; v_gene: TRBV4-1; j_gene: TRBJ2-3; d_gene: TRBD1; len: 13; CDR3nt: TGCGCCACCCGGGACAGGGGATCAGATACGCAGTATTTT; CDR3aa: CATRDRGSDTQYF
abundance: NA; v_gene: TRBV2; j_gene: TRBJ2-5; d_gene: NA; len: 15; CDR3nt: TGTGCCAGCAGTGAAGGGCCCACCGGGAAGGAGACCCAGTACTTC; CDR3aa: CASSEGPTGKETQYF
abundance: NA; v_gene: TRBV5-4; j_gene: TRBJ1-6; d_gene: NA; len: 12; CDR3nt: TGTGCCAGCAGCTTTCCAGATTCACCCCTCCACTTT; CDR3aa: CASSFPDSPLHF
abundance: NA; v_gene: TRBV9; j_gene: TRBJ1-6; d_gene: TRBD1; len: 16; CDR3nt: TGTGCCAGCAGCGTAAGCAGGACAGGGGTGGATTCACCCCTCCACTTT; CDR3aa: CASSVSRTGVDSPLHF
abundance: NA; v_gene: TRBV4-2; j_gene: TRBJ1-1; d_gene: NA; len: 14; CDR3nt: TGTGCCAGCAGCCACGCCCCGGGGGTCCCTGAAGCTTTCTTT; CDR3aa: CASSHAPGVPEAFF
abundance: NA; v_gene: TRBV9; j_gene: TRBJ2-1; d_gene: TRBD2; len: 16; CDR3nt: TGTGCCAGCAGCGGCGGACTAGCGGGGGGGCAGAATGAGCAGTTCTTC; CDR3aa: CASSGGLAGGQNEQFF
abundance: NA; v_gene: TRBV7-9; j_gene: TRBJ1-1; d_gene: NA; len: 15; CDR3nt: TGTGCCAGCAGCTTATGGAGAGGCCTGAACACTGAAGCTTTCTTT; CDR3aa: CASSLWRGLNTEAFF
abundance: NA; v_gene: TRBV5-5; j_gene: TRBJ1-6; d_gene: TRBD1; len: 14; CDR3nt: TGTGCCAGCAGAGTGACAGGGGAAAATTCACCCCTCCACTTT; CDR3aa: CASRVTGENSPLHF
abundance: NA; v_gene: TRBV6-6; j_gene: TRBJ1-1; d_gene: TRBD1; len: 14; CDR3nt: TGTGCCACCTCGGCAGGGGGCGAAGCGAGGGAAGCTTTCTTT; CDR3aa: CATSAGGEAREAFF
abundance: NA; v_gene: TRBV6-6; j_gene: TRBJ2-7; d_gene: NA; len: 14; CDR3nt: TGTGCCAGCAGTTACGAGACTCAGCGGTACGAGCAGTACTTC; CDR3aa: CASSYETQRYEQYF
abundance: NA; v_gene: TRBV5-6; j_gene: TRBJ2-5; d_gene: TRBD2; len: 15; CDR3nt: TGTGCCAGCAGCCGGTCCGGGACTAGGCTAGAGACCCAGTACTTC; CDR3aa: CASSRSGTRLETQYF
abundance: NA; v_gene: TRBV7-9; j_gene: TRBJ2-1; d_gene: TRBD2; len: 15; CDR3nt: TGTGCCAGCAGGCGGACTAGCGGGGGATCAAATGAGCAGTTCTTC; CDR3aa: CASRRTSGGSNEQFF
abundance: NA; v_gene: TRBV27; j_gene: TRBJ1-5; d_gene: NA; len: 14; CDR3nt: TGTGCCAGCAGTTTAACGGGTGGCAATCAGCCCCAGCATTTT; CDR3aa: CASSLTGGNQPQHF
abundance: NA; v_gene: TRBV4-2; j_gene: TRBJ1-1; d_gene: NA; len: 16; CDR3nt: TGTGCCAGCAGCCGGTCGTTGAGGTCGTTAGACACTGAAGCTTTCTTT; CDR3aa: CASSRSLRSLDTEAFF
abundance: NA; v_gene: TRBV19; j_gene: TRBJ1-2; d_gene: NA; len: 15; CDR3nt: TGTGCCCCCCTTTGGGAGAAACAACTTAACTATGGCTACACCTTC; CDR3aa: CAPLWEKQLNYGYTF
abundance: NA; v_gene: TRBV29-1; j_gene: TRBJ2-2; d_gene: NA; len: 12; CDR3nt: TGCAGCGTAATGTTAAACACCGGGGAGCTGTTTTTT; CDR3aa: CSVMLNTGELFF
abundance: NA; v_gene: TRBV9; j_gene: TRBJ2-1; d_gene: TRBD2; len: 16; CDR3nt: TGTGCCAGCAGCGTTTGGGGGAGCGGGGGTTTCAATGAGCAGTTCTTC; CDR3aa: CASSVWGSGGFNEQFF
abundance: NA; v_gene: TRBV7-9; j_gene: TRBJ2-2; d_gene: NA; len: 14; CDR3nt: TGTGCCAGCAGCCCTAGGTTGGACACCGGGGAGCTGTTTTTT; CDR3aa: CASSPRLDTGELFF
abundance: NA; v_gene: TRBV10-3; j_gene: TRBJ1-6; d_gene: NA; len: 12; CDR3nt: TGTGCCATCAGTGACAACGGCACGCGGGCTAACTTT; CDR3aa: CAISDNGTRANF
abundance: NA; v_gene: TRBV29-1; j_gene: TRBJ1-2; d_gene: NA; len: 15; CDR3nt: TGCAGCGTTGAAGTGTCGGGCCAGAGCGGATATGGCTACACCTTC; CDR3aa: CSVEVSGQSGYGYTF
abundance: NA; v_gene: TRBV4-3; j_gene: TRBJ1-4; d_gene: NA; len: 17; CDR3nt: TGCGCCAGCAGCCAACGGGACACCATTGCAACTAATGAAAAACTGTTTTTT; CDR3aa: CASSQRDTIATNEKLFF
abundance: NA; v_gene: TRBV11-3; j_gene: TRBJ2-2; d_gene: NA; len: 17; CDR3nt: TGTGCCAGCAGCCTCACGGGGGGCCAACAGTACACCGGGGAGCTGTTTTTT; CDR3aa: CASSLTGGQQYTGELFF
abundance: NA; v_gene: TRBV19; j_gene: TRBJ2-3; d_gene: NA; len: 17; CDR3nt: TGTGCCAGTAGTATAAATTTGGGGCAGGGGATGGCAGATACGCAGTATTTT; CDR3aa: CASSINLGQGMADTQYF